This TCR beta chain was observed in a study of blood T cell repertoires in COVID-19. Study-wide context: Samples came from the United States, Italy and Spain, spanning acute and convalescent COVID-19. The cDNA or gDNA used as material had been derived from T cells, B-cell-depleted T cells, or PBMCs.

Authors' data handling: Estimation of nucleated cell counts relied on the amplification of reference gene primers. Assay: immunoSEQ multiplex PCR; the TCRdb copy retains only in-frame clones and omits some. V, J and clone size reflect that table, while D and trimming were determined from the DNA. This table holds about 260,000 clones, roughly 86% found once. The germline V and J ends were trimmed by 7 bases and 0 bases, with 12 bases remaining between them. CDR1 is MNHNS and CDR2 is SASEGT in the germline V gene. CDR3 length equals 14 residues. The sequence was obtained from a man aged 35-49 years who had recovered from COVID-19. The chain employs TRBV6-1 and TRBJ1-1, with D perhaps matching TRBD1 (5 bases). Sequenced: peripheral blood. CDR3 sequence reads: CASNYQGMNTEAFF. Here the CDR3 DNA reads TGTGCCAGCAATTATCAGGGAATGAACACTGAAGCTTTCTTT.